Following are 22 T cell receptor beta chains from one sample sequenced in a study of Ad26.COV2.S vaccination and SARS-CoV-2 variants. Here immunoSEQ multiplex PCR was the method, and the copy in TCRdb shows in-frame clones only, minus some. The table has approximately 400,000 clones, about four fifths seen once. Treatment denoted: about 20 received Ad26.COV2.S at low or high dose, single or two shots; five or six received placebo; per-sample allocation not given. The study sampled participants on day 63 after the first vaccine or placebo injection. The material sequenced was peripheral blood, taken in a trial of Ad26.COV2.S vaccine versus placebo. These receptors all come from a person aged 18-60 years who received the Ad26.COV2.S COVID-19 vaccine or a placebo.

As concerns this clone: Other DNA variants within this sample encode the same CDR3. The chain carries TRBV5-1 and TRBJ1-2; D not resolved. The V and J ends lost 0 bases and 4 bases respectively, with 4 bases between them. The CDR3 is 12 residues long. Germline values: CDR1 SGHRS, CDR2 YFSETQ. CDR3 protein: CASSLGSYGYTF. CDR3 DNA sequence: TGCGCCAGCAGCTTGGGCAGCTATGGCTACACCTTC.

The genes are TRBV7-3 and TRBJ2-5, with D perhaps TRBD1 (5 bases). The CDR3 is 13 amino acids. Germline V lookup: CDR1 SGHTA, CDR2 FQGTGA. Trimming pared 6 bases from V and 4 bases from J, leaving 12 bases between. The CDR3 region is CASSLQRGETQYF. The CDR3 bases are TGTGCCAGCAGTTTACAAAGGGGAGAGACCCAGTACTTC.

As concerns this clone: This same CDR3 is encoded by further DNA sequences in the sample. V and J are TRBV6-6 and TRBJ2-3, with D maybe TRBD2 (6 bases). This CDR3 contains 15 residues. The germline gives CDR1 MNHNY, CDR2 SVGAGI (reference sequence). The ends were cut back, 2 bases at V and 1 base at J, with 10 bases in the middle. The CDR3 nucleotides read TGTGCCAGCAGTTACGGAGGGGCGGGCACAGATACGCAGTATTTT. Translation: CASSYGGAGTDTQYF.

The chain joins TRBV7-9 to TRBJ2-3, with 10 bases identical to TRBD2. Per germline, CDR1 SEHNR and CDR2 FQNEAQ (reference sequence). This CDR3 has 15 residues. Trimming cost V 8 bases and J 3 bases; bases outside gene matches: 8. CDR3 amino acids: CASLPPSGGTDTQYF. DNA of the CDR3: TGTGCCAGCCTACCCCCTAGCGGGGGAACAGATACGCAGTATTTT.

This chain links TRBV11-3 with TRBJ2-3, with D unresolved. Germline V gives CDR1 SGHNT, CDR2 YENEEA. V was cut by 10 bases and J by 0 bases, with 11 bases left in between. This CDR3 contains 13 residues. CDR3 in DNA: TGTGCCACTCGGCCACTTAGCACAGATACGCAGTATTTT. Its protein is CATRPLSTDTQYF.

Only a few counts were recorded for this clone. This chain uses TRBV29-1 with TRBJ1-4, with TRBD1 identical over 7 bases. The CDR3 has 13 amino acids. Germline CDR1 SQVTM, CDR2 ANQGSEA. V dropped 8 bases and J dropped 6; count of bases not matched to a gene: 9. The CDR3 region is CSTWTGLDEKLFF. DNA of the CDR3: TGCAGCACCTGGACAGGCCTGGATGAAAAACTGTTTTTT.

The V call is TRBV6-5, the J call TRBJ2-5; D perhaps matches TRBD1 (6 bases). V lost 5 bases and J 4 bases, leaving 17 bases between the germline ends. Germline V gene data show CDR1 as MNHEY and CDR2 as SVGAGI. CDR3 length: 15 amino acids. The chain's CDR3 is CASSNRNRARETQYF. The CDR3 bases are TGTGCCAGCAGTAACCGCAACAGGGCTCGAGAGACCCAGTACTTC.

This clone appeared a single time. V usage is TRBV2 and J usage is TRBJ2-7; 11 bases line up with TRBD2. This CDR3 has 14 residues. Per the germline V gene, CDR1 is SNHLY and CDR2 is FYNNEI. The J segment lost 3 bases and the V segment lost 6 bases, leaving 4 bases of the junction unmatched. The CDR3 here is CASRGLAENYEQYF. DNA of the CDR3: TGTGCCAGCAGGGGACTAGCGGAGAACTACGAGCAGTACTTC.

This clone was observed a few times. The chain links TRBV6-5 to TRBJ2-3; D uncertain. This CDR3 spans 13 amino acids. V was cut by 7 bases and J by 1 base, with 9 bases left in between. Germline V gene sequence: CDR1 MNHEY, CDR2 SVGAGI. This CDR3 reads CASTVRGTDTQYF. CDR3 DNA sequence: TGTGCCAGCACGGTACGGGGCACAGATACGCAGTATTTT.

This clone was detected once. The V call is TRBV6-5, the J call TRBJ2-6; D is perhaps TRBD1 (5 bases). The CDR3 is made up of 14 amino acids. V was clipped by 8 bases and J by 0 bases, with 8 bases between them. Germline CDR1 MNHEY, CDR2 SVGAGI. The CDR3 here is CASGHLSGANVLTF. CDR3 bases: TGTGCCAGCGGACATCTCTCTGGGGCCAACGTCCTGACTTTC.

This rearrangement joins TRBV24-1 to TRBJ1-2; D is perhaps TRBD1 (6 bases). The germline V and J ends were trimmed by 3 bases and 3 bases, with 13 bases remaining between them. The CDR3 has 15 residues. From germline, CDR1 is KGHDR and CDR2 SFDVKD. CDR3 bases: TGTGCCACCAGTGATGCCGCAGGGGCGGACTATGGCTACACCTTC. Protein: CATSDAAGADYGYTF.

This clone has more than one count but fewer than ten. The rearrangement links TRBV6-6 to TRBJ2-2; the D is unclear. This CDR3 contains 14 residues. Germline-derived CDR1 and CDR2 are MNHNY and SVGAGI (reference sequence). Trimming took 7 bases from V and 0 from J, leaving 9 bases between them. The CDR3 loop reads CASNMAANTGELFF. CDR3 in DNA: TGTGCCAGCAACATGGCAGCGAACACCGGGGAGCTGTTTTTT.

The V call is TRBV24-1, the J call TRBJ2-1; D perhaps matches TRBD2 (6 bases). This CDR3 region has 15 residues. V was pared by 4 bases and J by 2 bases, with 11 bases between. The germline CDR1 and CDR2 sequences are KGHDR and SFDVKD. The CDR3 DNA is TGTGCCACCAGTGAGGGTGGGAGGACCTACAATGAGCAGTTCTTC. It is translated as CATSEGGRTYNEQFF.

With regard to this clone: A read error is possible here, since a much larger clone lies one base away. This specimen includes other DNA sequences encoding the same CDR3. V is TRBV2 and J is TRBJ2-1, with TRBD2 as a possible D gene (7 bases). CDR1 SNHLY and CDR2 FYNNEI come from the germline V gene. CDR3 length: 15 residues. In DNA form, the CDR3 reads TGTGCCAGCAACGGACTAGGGGGGGTGGGGGATGAGCTGTTCTTC. Translated: CASNGLGGVGDELFF.

The chain combines TRBV6-6 with TRBJ2-1, with D perhaps TRBD2 (6 bases). The CDR3 extends over 15 amino acids. V lost 6 bases and J lost 0, with 12 bases in between. Per germline, CDR1 MNHNY and CDR2 SVGAGI (reference sequence). In nucleotides, the CDR3 is TGTGCCAGCAGCCTTGACGGGAGCTCCTACAATGAGCAGTTCTTC. The encoded protein is CASSLDGSSYNEQFF.

The rearrangement uses TRBV4-3 and TRBJ2-1, with D perhaps matching TRBD2 (6 bases). This CDR3 comprises 17 residues. Germline loops: CDR1 LGHNA, CDR2 YSLEER. V was clipped by 1 base and J by 9 bases, with 22 bases between them. The chain's CDR3 is CASSQADGRLSIVEQFF. CDR3 in DNA: TGCGCCAGCAGCCAAGCGGACGGGAGACTCTCCATAGTTGAGCAGTTCTTC.

This chain uses TRBV7-9 with TRBJ2-6, with D unclear. The CDR3 spans 15 residues. The germline V and J ends were trimmed by 5 bases and 1 base, with 9 bases remaining between them. The germline V gene has CDR1 SEHNR and CDR2 FQNEAQ (reference sequence). CDR3 protein: CASSPRASGANVLTF. The CDR3 coding sequence is TGTGCCAGCAGCCCCAGAGCGTCTGGGGCCAACGTCCTGACTTTC.

This chain links TRBV9 with TRBJ1-2; D remains unclear. Germline V gene data show CDR1 as SGDLS and CDR2 as YYNGEE. CDR3 size: 14 residues. V was shortened by 0 bases and J by 3 bases, with 9 bases between the two germline ends. CDR3 sequence reads: CASSVEGPYYGYTF. The CDR3 DNA reads TGTGCCAGCAGCGTAGAGGGCCCTTACTATGGCTACACCTTC.

The chain carries TRBV2 and TRBJ2-7, with D uncertain. Trimming stripped 7 bases from V and 4 bases from J, with 11 bases between. Germline V gene data show CDR1 as SNHLY and CDR2 as FYNNEI. The CDR3 covers 12 residues. The CDR3 coding sequence is TGTGCCAGCAATACATCCCCGTACGAGCAGTACTTC. Encoded protein: CASNTSPYEQYF.

The J gene is TRBJ2-2, the V gene TRBV11-1; D remains ambiguous. Trimming stripped 5 bases from V and 6 bases from J, with 7 bases between. The length of the CDR3 is 12 residues. CDR1 and CDR2 from the germline V gene are SGHAT and FQDESV (reference sequence). The CDR3 region has the DNA TGTGCCAGCAGCCCTCTCGCCGGGGAGCTGTTTTTT. It is translated as CASSPLAGELFF.

The CDR3 reads CASSYLIAGQDDGYTF. The CDR3 nucleotides read TGCGCCAGCAGCTATCTTATCGCCGGACAGGATGATGGCTACACCTTC. The J gene is TRBJ1-2, the V gene TRBV5-1, with TRBD1 identical over 7 bases. The ends lost 3 bases at V and 6 bases at J; junction bases unmatched: 14. The germline CDR1 and CDR2 sequences are SGHRS and YFSETQ. The CDR3 contains 16 residues.

The V and J genes are TRBV6-2 or TRBV6-3 and TRBJ1-1; 8 bases align to TRBD1. This CDR3 contains 14 residues. Germline CDR1 MNHEY, CDR2 SVGEGT. The ends lost 2 bases at V and 5 bases at J; junction bases unmatched: 4. The CDR3 region has the DNA TGTGCCAGCAGTTACCCAGGGGGCGGTACTGAAGCTTTCTTT. As protein: CASSYPGGGTEAFF.